A selection of T cell receptor beta chains follows, all from one sample in a study of blood T cell repertoires in COVID-19. The method was immunoSEQ multiplex PCR; TCRdb's version includes in-frame clones alone and lacks a portion of them. This sample carries about 250,000 clones, approximately 85% of them seen once, and the ten largest clones take about 8.2%. Sequenced: PBMCs or T cells enriched from blood (not recorded which). The receptors were sampled from a woman aged 45-59 years with acute COVID-19. The CDR3 runs from the conserved cysteine through the conserved F or W. The order of the fields is D gene, clone size, V gene, J gene, CDR3 protein, CDR3 DNA. D genes are given only for firm matches. The size entry is marked missing in some rows and otherwise reads once, few, many or a size class.

D: TRBD2; size: -; V: TRBV5-1; J: TRBJ2-1; CDR3: CASSPTSSGGGNEQFF; DNA: TGCGCCAGCAGCCCAACTTCTAGCGGGGGGGGCAATGAGCAGTTCTTC
D: TRBD2; size: -; V: TRBV19; J: TRBJ2-1; CDR3: CASSPTGLAGGPVRNNEQFF; DNA: TGTGCCAGTAGTCCTACGGGACTAGCGGGGGGGCCTGTTCGGAACAATGAGCAGTTCTTC
D: TRBD1; size: -; V: TRBV5-1; J: TRBJ1-4; CDR3: CASSTGTAREKLFF; DNA: TGCGCCAGCAGCACGGGGACAGCCCGTGAAAAACTGTTTTTT
D: -; size: -; V: TRBV7-9; J: TRBJ1-5; CDR3: CASSSERGPQHF; DNA: TGTGCCAGCAGCTCCGAGAGAGGGCCCCAGCATTTT
D: -; size: -; V: TRBV7-6; J: TRBJ1-2; CDR3: CASSLGQIYGYTF; DNA: TGTGCCAGCAGCTTAGGACAGATCTATGGCTACACCTTC
D: -; size: -; V: TRBV29-1; J: TRBJ2-5; CDR3: CSVEGGAETQYF; DNA: TGCAGCGTTGAAGGGGGCGCAGAGACCCAGTACTTC
D: TRBD1; size: once; V: TRBV7-9; J: TRBJ2-3; CDR3: CASSFRQGSQYF; DNA: TGTGCCAGCAGCTTCAGACAGGGGTCGCAGTATTTT
D: -; size: -; V: TRBV9; J: TRBJ1-2; CDR3: CASSVDRAGTYGYTF; DNA: TGTGCCAGCAGCGTAGACAGGGCTGGGACCTATGGCTACACCTTC
D: TRBD1; size: -; V: TRBV6-2/TRBV6-3; J: TRBJ1-5; CDR3: CASSYWPGDRVGSQPQHF; DNA: TGTGCCAGCAGTTACTGGCCCGGGGACAGAGTGGGGAGTCAGCCCCAGCATTTT
D: -; size: -; V: TRBV18; J: TRBJ1-6; CDR3: CASSGQGSYNSPLHF; DNA: TGTGCCAGCTCCGGGCAGGGATCCTATAATTCACCCCTCCACTTT
D: -; size: -; V: TRBV5-1; J: TRBJ2-7; CDR3: CASSLMSSSYEQYF; DNA: TGCGCCAGCAGCTTGATGAGTAGCTCCTACGAGCAGTACTTC
D: -; size: -; V: TRBV18; J: TRBJ1-1; CDR3: CASSPQSERSDTEAFF; DNA: TGTGCCAGCTCACCACAGTCCGAGAGAAGCGACACTGAAGCTTTCTTT
D: -; size: -; V: TRBV11-3; J: TRBJ2-5; CDR3: CASSFPGVQETQYF; DNA: TGTGCCAGCAGCTTTCCGGGGGTACAAGAGACCCAGTACTTC
D: TRBD1; size: once; V: TRBV15; J: TRBJ1-6; CDR3: CATSRFTGAASPLHF; DNA: TGTGCCACCAGCCGATTCACAGGGGCCGCTTCACCCCTCCACTTT
D: TRBD2; size: -; V: TRBV7-6; J: TRBJ2-7; CDR3: CASSPRGSGAVNEQYF; DNA: TGTGCCAGCAGCCCTCGAGGGAGCGGGGCCGTGAATGAGCAGTACTTC
D: -; size: -; V: TRBV5-4; J: TRBJ1-6; CDR3: CASSSSLGLFNSPLHF; DNA: TGTGCCAGCAGCTCGTCGCTGGGACTGTTTAATTCACCCCTCCACTTT
D: TRBD1; size: -; V: TRBV19; J: TRBJ1-2; CDR3: CASSIGGTGDRHLGYTF; DNA: TGTGCCAGTAGTATAGGGGGGACAGGCGACCGCCACCTGGGCTACACCTTC
D: TRBD2; size: -; V: TRBV6-1; J: TRBJ2-3; CDR3: CASSEAVALAGGIDTQYF; DNA: TGTGCCAGCAGTGAAGCGGTGGCCCTAGCGGGGGGAATAGATACGCAGTATTTT
D: -; size: once; V: TRBV10-3; J: TRBJ1-1; CDR3: CAISVEGFNTEAFF; DNA: TGTGCCATCAGTGTTGAGGGATTTAATACTGAAGCTTTCTTT
D: -; size: -; V: TRBV29-1; J: TRBJ1-1; CDR3: CSVQRGGTEAFF; DNA: TGCAGCGTCCAGAGAGGGGGCACTGAAGCTTTCTTT
D: TRBD1; size: -; V: TRBV27; J: TRBJ1-2; CDR3: CASSLSGTGGWYGYTF; DNA: TGTGCCAGCAGTTTATCTGGGACAGGGGGCTGGTATGGCTACACCTTC
D: TRBD1; size: -; V: TRBV27; J: TRBJ2-1; CDR3: CASRRDRDWSYNEQFF; DNA: TGTGCCAGCAGGCGGGACAGGGATTGGTCCTACAATGAGCAGTTCTTC
D: -; size: -; V: TRBV11-3; J: TRBJ1-1; CDR3: CASSLGGDLNTEAFF; DNA: TGTGCCAGCAGCTTAGGGGGAGATCTGAACACTGAAGCTTTCTTT
D: -; size: -; V: TRBV27; J: TRBJ2-1; CDR3: CASSSTGISYNEQFF; DNA: TGTGCCAGCAGTAGCACAGGTATCTCCTACAATGAGCAGTTCTTC
D: -; size: few; V: TRBV5-4; J: TRBJ1-6; CDR3: CASSSSRDNSPLHF; DNA: TGTGCCAGCAGCTCGAGCAGGGATAATTCACCCCTCCACTTT
D: TRBD1; size: -; V: TRBV4-3; J: TRBJ1-4; CDR3: CASSLMGGTGEEKLFF; DNA: TGCGCCAGCAGCCTAATGGGTGGGACAGGGGAAGAAAAACTGTTTTTT
D: -; size: few; V: TRBV27; J: TRBJ1-2; CDR3: CASSLSGGYGYTF; DNA: TGTGCCAGCAGTTTATCCGGTGGCTATGGCTACACCTTC
D: -; size: -; V: TRBV5-3; J: TRBJ2-3; CDR3: CARSSATDTQYF; DNA: TGTGCCAGATCTAGCGCCACAGATACGCAGTATTTT
D: -; size: -; V: TRBV24-1; J: TRBJ2-1; CDR3: CATSDDINEQFF; DNA: TGTGCCACCAGTGACGACATAAATGAGCAGTTCTTC
D: -; size: -; V: TRBV30; J: TRBJ1-1; CDR3: CAWARGATNTEAFF; DNA: TGTGCCTGGGCAAGAGGAGCCACGAACACTGAAGCTTTCTTT
D: TRBD2; size: -; V: TRBV6-5; J: TRBJ2-1; CDR3: CASNLAGGPGEQFF; DNA: TGTGCCAGCAACCTAGCGGGGGGGCCGGGTGAGCAGTTCTTC
D: TRBD1; size: many; V: TRBV5-4; J: TRBJ1-1; CDR3: CASETTGEWDTEAFF; DNA: TGTGCCAGCGAAACAACAGGGGAATGGGACACTGAAGCTTTCTTT
D: TRBD1; size: -; V: TRBV19; J: TRBJ1-5; CDR3: CASSISGTGLRLIGNQPQHF; DNA: TGTGCCAGTAGTATATCCGGGACAGGATTGCGCCTTATAGGCAATCAGCCCCAGCATTTT
D: -; size: -; V: TRBV7-2; J: TRBJ1-6; CDR3: CASSSRTRDNSPLHF; DNA: TGTGCCAGCAGCTCTCGGACACGGGATAATTCACCCCTCCACTTT
D: TRBD1; size: -; V: TRBV18; J: TRBJ1-6; CDR3: CASSPPPGTGSDSPLHF; DNA: TGTGCCAGCTCACCACCTCCTGGGACAGGGAGTGATTCACCCCTCCACTTT
D: -; size: -; V: TRBV7-6; J: TRBJ1-1; CDR3: CASSGDIQNTEAFF; DNA: TGTGCCAGCAGCGGGGACATCCAGAACACTGAAGCTTTCTTT
D: -; size: -; V: TRBV18; J: TRBJ1-1; CDR3: CASSRDTNTEAFF; DNA: TGTGCCAGCTCACGGGACACAAACACTGAAGCTTTCTTT
D: TRBD1; size: -; V: TRBV30; J: TRBJ1-6; CDR3: CAWAGQGNSPLHF; DNA: TGTGCCTGGGCGGGACAGGGGAATTCACCCCTCCACTTT
D: -; size: -; V: TRBV27; J: TRBJ1-2; CDR3: CASSLMGLGGDYGYTF; DNA: TGTGCCAGCAGTTTAATGGGCTTGGGAGGGGACTATGGCTACACCTTC
D: -; size: once; V: TRBV4-3; J: TRBJ2-7; CDR3: CASSRETANTYEQYF; DNA: TGCGCCAGCAGCCGAGAGACAGCGAACACCTACGAGCAGTACTTC
D: -; size: -; V: TRBV9; J: TRBJ1-2; CDR3: CASSVGDKHYGYTF; DNA: TGTGCCAGCAGCGTAGGCGACAAGCACTATGGCTACACCTTC
D: -; size: -; V: TRBV2; J: TRBJ1-6; CDR3: CASLLEEGLNSPLHF; DNA: TGTGCCAGCTTATTGGAGGAGGGGTTGAATTCACCCCTCCACTTT
D: TRBD2; size: -; V: TRBV7-2; J: TRBJ2-5; CDR3: CASSPKTSGGPETQYF; DNA: TGTGCCAGCAGCCCAAAGACTAGCGGGGGGCCGGAGACCCAGTACTTC
D: TRBD2; size: -; V: TRBV14; J: TRBJ2-1; CDR3: CASSQARTSGGAGDEQFF; DNA: TGTGCCAGCAGCCAAGCCCGGACTAGCGGGGGGGCCGGGGATGAGCAGTTCTTC
D: -; size: -; V: TRBV5-1; J: TRBJ1-1; CDR3: CASSLARGGTEAFF; DNA: TGCGCCAGCAGCTTGGCCAGGGGAGGGACTGAAGCTTTCTTT
D: TRBD2; size: -; V: TRBV11-2; J: TRBJ2-3; CDR3: CASSTRGTSGSTDTQYF; DNA: TGTGCCAGCAGCACCAGAGGGACTAGCGGGAGCACAGATACGCAGTATTTT
D: TRBD1; size: -; V: TRBV2; J: TRBJ1-1; CDR3: CASRGDSLMAFF; DNA: TGTGCCAGCAGGGGGGACAGCCTGATGGCGTTCTTT
D: -; size: -; V: TRBV7-6; J: TRBJ1-5; CDR3: CASSLGLGGGSNQPQHF; DNA: TGTGCCAGCAGCTTAGGTCTGGGAGGAGGGTCCAATCAGCCCCAGCATTTT
D: -; size: -; V: TRBV2; J: TRBJ1-2; CDR3: CANSGDFNYGYTF; DNA: TGTGCCAACTCAGGGGATTTTAACTATGGCTACACCTTC
D: -; size: -; V: TRBV5-1; J: TRBJ2-3; CDR3: CASSFGPAGSTDTQYF; DNA: TGCGCCAGCAGCTTTGGTCCCGCGGGGAGCACAGATACGCAGTATTTT
D: -; size: few; V: TRBV30; J: TRBJ2-3; CDR3: CAWENTGSDTQYF; DNA: TGTGCCTGGGAAAACACAGGATCAGATACGCAGTATTTT
D: -; size: -; V: TRBV27; J: TRBJ1-2; CDR3: CASSLRGVSPTDGYTF; DNA: TGTGCCAGCAGTTTAAGAGGTGTCTCGCCAACTGATGGCTACACCTTC
D: -; size: few; V: TRBV4-2; J: TRBJ1-1; CDR3: CASSQEPQGSGTEAFF; DNA: TGTGCCAGCAGCCAAGAACCTCAGGGCAGTGGCACTGAAGCTTTCTTT